Below, 22 T cell receptor beta chains from the same sample are listed, as sequenced in a study of blood T cell repertoires in COVID-19. Repertoires were generated with immunoSEQ multiplex PCR, while TCRdb's copy carries only in-frame clones and drops some. The table includes around 330,000 clones, roughly nine tenths detected once. The sample comprised PBMCs or T cells enriched from blood (not recorded which). Receptors originate from a man between 60 and 75 years old who had recovered from COVID-19.

In DNA, the CDR3 is TGCGCCAGCAGCTCACCGGGACAGACATACAATGAGCAGTTCTTC. Encoded protein: CASSSPGQTYNEQFF. The gene calls are TRBV5-1 and TRBJ2-1; 7 bases align to TRBD1. Germline CDR1 is SGHRS and CDR2 is YFSETQ. The CDR3 runs 15 residues. V was pared by 3 bases and J by 4 bases, with 7 bases of the junction left unmatched.

The CDR3 reads CSALGQAPRHYEQYF. The CDR3 coding sequence is TGCAGCGCATTAGGACAGGCCCCCCGCCACTACGAGCAGTACTTC. The chain has TRBV29-1 and TRBJ2-7; 7 bases fit TRBD1. The CDR3 consists of 15 residues. Losses at the gene ends were 7 bases for V and 3 bases for J; bases not matched to a gene: 15. Germline lookup yields CDR1 SQVTM and CDR2 ANQGSEA.

In nucleotides, the CDR3 is TGTGCCAGCAAGATGACAGGGAGCGGCAATGAGCAGTTCTTC. Translation: CASKMTGSGNEQFF. The chain combines TRBV28 with TRBJ2-1, with TRBD1 matching 7 bases. The junction had 9 bases not matched to a gene; V was cut back by 7 bases and J by 6 bases. Germline V gene lookup returns CDR1 MDHEN and CDR2 SYDVKM. This CDR3 has 14 amino acids.

This clone occurred a few times. V usage is TRBV9 and J usage is TRBJ2-3; TRBD2 agrees at 10 bases. Germline assignment: CDR1 SGDLS and CDR2 YYNGEE. The CDR3 consists of 16 residues. The ends lost 4 bases at V and 0 bases at J; junction bases unmatched: 5. This CDR3 is CASSLTLAGSTDTQYF. CDR3 in DNA: TGTGCCAGCAGCCTAACACTAGCGGGAAGCACAGATACGCAGTATTTT.

The chain joins TRBV18 to TRBJ2-1, with 8 bases lining up with TRBD2. This CDR3 is built from 13 residues. In germline, CDR1 is KGHSH, CDR2 LQKENI. Unmatched junction bases numbered 3, after V lost 3 bases and J lost 8 bases. CDR3 coding DNA: TGTGCCAGCTCACCGAGCGGGGGCGATGAGCAGTTCTTC. This sequence encodes CASSPSGGDEQFF.

J is TRBJ1-1 and V is TRBV7-9, with a tentative D call TRBD1 (5 bases). Germline V CDR1 and CDR2: SEHNR, FQNEAQ (reference sequence). CDR3 length equals 14 residues. V shed 0 bases and J shed 7 bases, with 12 bases lying between them. The CDR3 sequence is CASSLAGQSYEAFF. The CDR3 DNA reads as TGTGCCAGCAGCTTAGCGGGGCAAAGCTATGAAGCTTTCTTT.

This chain joins TRBV30 and TRBJ2-1; D is uncertain. With 0 bases removed from V and 0 bases from J, the gap between germline ends came to 12 bases. This CDR3 region has 16 residues. Germline lookup yields CDR1 GTSNPN and CDR2 SVGIG (reference sequence). This CDR3 is CAWSVRANSSYNEQFF. As DNA, the CDR3 is TGTGCCTGGAGTGTAAGAGCGAATAGCTCCTACAATGAGCAGTTCTTC.

The rearrangement uses TRBV6-5 and TRBJ1-4; a possible D gene is TRBD1 (5 bases). In germline, CDR1 is MNHEY, CDR2 SVGAGI. CDR3 length: 15 residues. Between the trimmed V and J ends, which lost 5 bases and 7 bases, there was a span of 17 bases. CDR3 nucleotide sequence: TGTGCCAGCAGTCAAACCGGGACGGGAGTTGAAAAACTGTTTTTT. Translation gives CASSQTGTGVEKLFF.

This clone showed up just a few times. The rearrangement links TRBV5-1 to TRBJ2-7, with 8 bases that match TRBD2. This CDR3 is built from 16 residues. Trimming cost V 1 base and J 5 bases; bases outside gene matches: 11. Germline CDR1 reads SGHRS; CDR2 reads YFSETQ. CDR3 amino acids: CASSLIPSGGSDEQYF. The CDR3 DNA is TGCGCCAGCAGCTTGATCCCCTCGGGGGGGTCCGACGAGCAGTACTTC.

The CDR3 bases are TGTGCCATCAGTGAGGGGGAGACCACTGAAGCTTTCTTT. Amino acids: CAISEGETTEAFF. The chain combines TRBV10-3 with TRBJ1-1; D gene unclear. Trimming left V 2 bases short and J 4 bases short, with 8 bases between. Germline assignment: CDR1 ENHRY and CDR2 SYGVKD. CDR3 length: 13 amino acids.

The chain carries TRBV6-1 and TRBJ1-2; D gene uncertain. Germline V gene lookup returns CDR1 MNHNS and CDR2 SASEGT. CDR3 length equals 16 residues. Trimming shortened V by 2 bases and J by 4 bases, and 17 bases separated the two germline ends. Here the CDR3 DNA reads TGTGCCAGCAGTGAAAATATGAGGGTAGCCCTCTATGGCTACACCTTC. It specifies CASSENMRVALYGYTF.

This sequence joins TRBV10-3 and TRBJ2-7; 8 nucleotides agree with TRBD1. This CDR3 comprises 15 residues. CDR1 and CDR2 from the germline V gene are ENHRY and SYGVKD. The V segment lost 3 bases and the J segment 3 bases; nucleotides outside the gene matches: 7. The CDR3 spells CAISEPDRGFYEQYF. The DNA of the CDR3 is TGTGCCATCAGTGAACCCGACAGGGGCTTCTACGAGCAGTACTTC.

The chain employs TRBV7-9 and TRBJ2-2; D is possibly TRBD1 (6 bases). Germline V gene sequence: CDR1 SEHNR, CDR2 FQNEAQ (reference sequence). The CDR3 runs 15 residues. The ends were cut back, 2 bases at V and 6 bases at J, with 13 bases in the middle. CDR3 in amino acids: CASSLSGRGSGELFF. The DNA of the CDR3 is TGTGCCAGCAGCTTATCGGGAAGGGGGTCCGGGGAGCTGTTTTTT.

The chain carries TRBV24-1 and TRBJ1-1; no clear D. This CDR3 region has 10 residues. With 7 bases removed from V and 5 bases from J, the gap between germline ends came to 4 bases. Germline V gives CDR1 KGHDR, CDR2 SFDVKD. The CDR3 DNA sequence: TGTGCCACCAGCAGGACTGAAGCTTTCTTT. Encoded protein: CATSRTEAFF.

This chain uses TRBV7-9 with TRBJ2-1; 13 bases map to TRBD2. The germline V gene encodes CDR1 SEHNR and CDR2 FQNEAQ (reference sequence). This CDR3 has 13 amino acids. J lost 11 bases, V lost 5 bases, and 3 bases had no gene match. DNA of the CDR3: TGTGCCAGCAGCCCGGGACTAGCGGGGCAGCAGTTCTTC. Translating gives CASSPGLAGQQFF.

The gene calls are TRBV2 and TRBJ1-5; 10 nucleotides align to TRBD1. From germline, CDR1 is SNHLY and CDR2 FYNNEI. J was trimmed by 7 bases and V by 7 bases; bases with no gene match: 4. The CDR3 consists of 13 residues. The CDR3: CASTGTGAQPQHF. The CDR3 region has the DNA TGTGCCAGCACTGGGACAGGGGCGCAGCCCCAGCATTTT.

The chain uses TRBV5-1 and TRBJ1-3, with TRBD1 identical over 10 bases. Germline CDR1 is SGHRS and CDR2 is YFSETQ. The CDR3 has 17 amino acids. J was trimmed by 1 base and V by 4 bases; bases with no gene match: 8. CDR3 DNA sequence: TGCGCCAGCAGCCCCCAGGGACAGGGGTTATCTGGAAACACCATATATTTT. Protein product: CASSPQGQGLSGNTIYF.

CDR3 DNA sequence: TGTGCCAGCAGCATACCGGGACAGGGGAACATTCAGTACTTC. This sequence encodes CASSIPGQGNIQYF. The rearrangement uses TRBV7-3 and TRBJ2-4, with TRBD1 matching over 10 bases. Germline V CDR1 and CDR2: SGHTA, FQGTGA. The ends lost 5 bases at V and 7 bases at J; junction bases unmatched: 5. The CDR3 loop spans 14 amino acids.

Only one count was recorded for this clone. V and J are TRBV5-4 and TRBJ2-5; 7 positions agree with TRBD1. The CDR3 loop spans 12 amino acids. V was pared by 5 bases and J by 4 bases, with 2 bases of the junction left unmatched. In germline, CDR1 is SGHNT, CDR2 YYREEE (reference sequence). The CDR3 region is CASSGTVETQYF. The CDR3 bases are TGTGCCAGCAGTGGGACAGTAGAGACCCAGTACTTC.

The CDR3 bases are TGTGCCAGCAGCCGGGGGACTAACCCCTTAGAGCAGTACTTC. Translating gives CASSRGTNPLEQYF. V and J are TRBV5-4 and TRBJ2-7; TRBD2 matches 7 bases. Germline V lookup: CDR1 SGHNT, CDR2 YYREEE (reference sequence). J gave up 7 bases and V 4 bases, and 11 bases lay outside the gene matches. The CDR3 consists of 14 residues.

The CDR3 DNA reads TGTGCCAGCGCCGCACATATCCCGGGTGAGCAGTTCTTC. As protein: CASAAHIPGEQFF. The chain couples TRBV10-3 to TRBJ2-1; D unclear. This CDR3 has 13 residues. Trimming left V 10 bases short and J 9 bases short, with 19 bases between. Germline CDR1 and CDR2: ENHRY and SYGVKD.

This clone was seen only once. The chain couples TRBV28 to TRBJ2-3, with D possibly TRBD1 on 7 matching bases. V was clipped by 5 bases and J by 0 bases, with 12 bases between them. The CDR3 has 15 amino acids. Germline assignment: CDR1 MDHEN and CDR2 SYDVKM. The CDR3 DNA is TGTGCCAGCAGTCCGACAGGGAGGAGCACAGATACGCAGTATTTT. This translates into CASSPTGRSTDTQYF.